Presented here are 10 T cell receptor beta chains from one specimen sequenced in a study of cytomegalovirus exposure and HLA in healthy donors. PCR amplification relied on 60 Vbeta primers (plus 13 Jbeta primers). Using immunoSEQ multiplex PCR, the repertoire was profiled, and TCRdb retains in-frame clones only, with some absent. Of 140,000 to 150,000 clones in the sample, roughly 72% were seen once. The sample taken for sequencing was PBMCs. The receptors originated from a man aged 35 to 55 in good health and CMV-seronegative.

Only one count was recorded for this clone. The rearrangement links TRBV16 to TRBJ1-1; unclear D gene. The CDR3 is made up of 13 amino acids. Trimming pared 4 bases from V and 3 bases from J, leaving 9 bases between. Germline values: CDR1 KGHSY, CDR2 FQNENV. This chain's CDR3 is CASSPNPDTEAFF. CDR3 DNA: TGTGCCAGCAGCCCCAATCCAGACACTGAAGCTTTCTTT.

This clone is labeled medium-sized. CDR3: CASSELAGGSYEQYF. CDR3 nucleotides: TGTGCCAGCAGTGAACTAGCGGGAGGCTCCTACGAGCAGTACTTC. V is TRBV6-1 and J is TRBJ2-7, with 11 bases matching TRBD2. Per germline, CDR1 MNHNS and CDR2 SASEGT. The CDR3 consists of 15 residues. The ends lost 2 bases at V and 0 bases at J; junction bases unmatched: 0.

The V call is TRBV5-1, the J call TRBJ2-7, with a weak D call TRBD2 (6 bases). The germline CDR1 and CDR2 sequences are SGHRS and YFSETQ. The CDR3 contains 12 residues. Trimming shortened V by 5 bases and J by 0 bases, and 6 bases separated the two germline ends. CDR3 loop: CASRRGSYEQYF. The CDR3 nucleotides are TGCGCCAGCAGGCGGGGCTCCTACGAGCAGTACTTC.

This clone was observed a single time. The rearrangement uses TRBV7-3 and TRBJ2-5; 11 bases match TRBD1. The J call may be mistaken, given a closer DNA end match to TRBJ2-7. Germline V gene data show CDR1 as SGHTA and CDR2 as FQGTGA. The CDR3 length is 14 residues. This chain's CDR3 is CASSSGQGVNEQYF. For the CDR3, the DNA is TGTGCCAGCAGCTCGGGACAGGGGGTAAACGAGCAGTACTTC.

The chain uses TRBV7-9 and TRBJ2-7, with D maybe TRBD2 (7 bases). V lost 5 bases, J lost 2 bases, and 22 bases lay in between. CDR3 length: 17 residues. The germline V gene has CDR1 SEHNR and CDR2 FQNEAQ (reference sequence). The CDR3 spells CASSPQGGGRGTYEQYF. The CDR3 coding sequence is TGTGCCAGCAGCCCGCAAGGGGGGGGACGAGGGACCTACGAGCAGTACTTC.

The chain has TRBV28 and TRBJ2-7, with 13 positions matching TRBD2. Per germline, CDR1 MDHEN and CDR2 SYDVKM. The CDR3 has 17 amino acids. Trimming cost V 2 bases and J 1 base; bases outside gene matches: 5. This CDR3 reads CASSLGTSGVGSYEQYF. As DNA, the CDR3 is TGTGCCAGCAGTTTAGGGACTAGCGGGGTCGGATCCTACGAGCAGTACTTC. Full variable domain (outside the CDR3, taken from reference TRBV28 and TRBJ2-7): DVKVTQSSRYLVKRTGEKVFLECVQDMDHENMFWYRQDPGLGLRLIYFSYDVKMKEKGDIPEGYSVSREKKERFSLILESASTNQTSMYLCASSLGTSGVGSYEQYFGPGTRLTVT.

The rearrangement links TRBV4-1 to TRBJ2-4; 8 nucleotides agree with TRBD1. The ends lost 1 base at V and 7 bases at J; junction bases unmatched: 3. This CDR3 region has 14 residues. CDR1 is MGHRA and CDR2 is YSYEKL in the germline V gene. The CDR3 nucleotides are TGCGCCAGCAGCCAAGGGACAGGGCTCAACATTCAGTACTTC. It yields the protein CASSQGTGLNIQYF.

This clone was seen a few times. The chain recombines TRBV5-1 with TRBJ2-7; 7 nucleotides agree with TRBD2. The germline CDR1 and CDR2 sequences are SGHRS and YFSETQ. Trimming took 7 bases from V and 3 from J; bases not matched to a gene: 7. The CDR3 sequence is 13 residues long. CDR3 sequence: CASSRDYYYEQYF. The CDR3 nucleotides read TGCGCCAGCTCCCGGGACTACTACTACGAGCAGTACTTC.

This rearrangement joins TRBV7-7 to TRBJ1-5, with a possible D match to TRBD1 (5 bases). The CDR3 contains 17 residues. Trimming took 5 bases from V and 2 from J, leaving 19 bases between them. Germline-derived CDR1 and CDR2 are SSHAT and FNYEAQ (reference sequence). The CDR3 nucleotides read TGTGCCAGCAGCCACCCCCGGATTCTGGGGCGCAATCAGCCCCAGCATTTT. This sequence encodes CASSHPRILGRNQPQHF.

The J gene is TRBJ2-7, the V gene TRBV19, with 9 nucleotides matching TRBD2. Losses at the gene ends were 5 bases for V and 0 bases for J; bases not matched to a gene: 11. Germline CDR1 reads LNHDA; CDR2 reads SQIVND (reference sequence). The CDR3 runs 17 residues. As DNA, the CDR3 is TGTGCCAGTAGTTATACATCGACTAGCGGTGGCTCCTACGAGCAGTACTTC. Translating gives CASSYTSTSGGSYEQYF.